This TCR beta chain appears in the sequencing data of a study of T cell repertoires in cytomegalovirus infection. This clonotype was detected a few times. Between the trimmed V and J ends, which lost 8 bases and 0 bases, there was a span of 22 bases. CDR3 length: 17 amino acids. Germline values: CDR1 SEHNR, CDR2 FQNEAQ (reference sequence). One entry per CDR3 protein results from TCRdb running MiXCR on the reads. The sample lists 310,000 or so distinct CDR3 sequences; 8% to 10% were seen once. Specimen: PBMCs. This chain uses TRBV7-9 with TRBJ1-1, with D tentatively TRBD1 (6 bases). The clonotype originates from a human donor in good health (CMV status not recorded). Some clones in this sample may be carry-over from other donors' samples. The CDR3 region is CASSGPVQGPVNTEAFF. CDR3 sequence (DNA): TGTGCCAGCTCGGGGCCCGTGCAGGGGCCGGTGAACACTGAAGCTTTCTTT.